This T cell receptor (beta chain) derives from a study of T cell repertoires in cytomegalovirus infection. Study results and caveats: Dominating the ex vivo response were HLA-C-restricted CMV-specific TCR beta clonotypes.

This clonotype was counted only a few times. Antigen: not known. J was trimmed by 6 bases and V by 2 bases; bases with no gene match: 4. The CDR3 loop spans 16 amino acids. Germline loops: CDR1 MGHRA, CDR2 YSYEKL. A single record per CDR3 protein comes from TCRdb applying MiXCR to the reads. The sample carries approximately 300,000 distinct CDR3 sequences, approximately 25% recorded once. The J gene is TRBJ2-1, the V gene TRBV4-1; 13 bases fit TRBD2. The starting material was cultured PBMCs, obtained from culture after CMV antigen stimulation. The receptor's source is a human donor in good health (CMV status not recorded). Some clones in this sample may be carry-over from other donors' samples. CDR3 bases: TGCGCCAGCAGCCAACCCACTAGCGGGAGGGCCAATGAGCAGTTCTTC. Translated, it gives CASSQPTSGRANEQFF.